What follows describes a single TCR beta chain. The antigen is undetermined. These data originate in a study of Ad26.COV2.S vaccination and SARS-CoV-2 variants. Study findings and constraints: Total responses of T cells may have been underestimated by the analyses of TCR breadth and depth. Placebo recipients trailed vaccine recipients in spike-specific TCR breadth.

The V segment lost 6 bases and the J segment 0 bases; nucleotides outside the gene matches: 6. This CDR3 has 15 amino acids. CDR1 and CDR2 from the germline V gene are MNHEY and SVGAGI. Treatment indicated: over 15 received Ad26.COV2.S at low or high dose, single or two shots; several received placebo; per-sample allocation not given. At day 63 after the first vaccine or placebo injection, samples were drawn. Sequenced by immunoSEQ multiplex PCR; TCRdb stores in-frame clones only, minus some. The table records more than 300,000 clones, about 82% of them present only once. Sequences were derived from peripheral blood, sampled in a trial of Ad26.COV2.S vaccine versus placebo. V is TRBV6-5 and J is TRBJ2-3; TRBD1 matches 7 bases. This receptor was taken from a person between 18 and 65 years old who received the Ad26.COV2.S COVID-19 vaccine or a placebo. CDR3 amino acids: CASSLGTASTDTQYF. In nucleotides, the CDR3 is TGTGCCAGCAGCTTGGGGACAGCTAGCACAGATACGCAGTATTTT.